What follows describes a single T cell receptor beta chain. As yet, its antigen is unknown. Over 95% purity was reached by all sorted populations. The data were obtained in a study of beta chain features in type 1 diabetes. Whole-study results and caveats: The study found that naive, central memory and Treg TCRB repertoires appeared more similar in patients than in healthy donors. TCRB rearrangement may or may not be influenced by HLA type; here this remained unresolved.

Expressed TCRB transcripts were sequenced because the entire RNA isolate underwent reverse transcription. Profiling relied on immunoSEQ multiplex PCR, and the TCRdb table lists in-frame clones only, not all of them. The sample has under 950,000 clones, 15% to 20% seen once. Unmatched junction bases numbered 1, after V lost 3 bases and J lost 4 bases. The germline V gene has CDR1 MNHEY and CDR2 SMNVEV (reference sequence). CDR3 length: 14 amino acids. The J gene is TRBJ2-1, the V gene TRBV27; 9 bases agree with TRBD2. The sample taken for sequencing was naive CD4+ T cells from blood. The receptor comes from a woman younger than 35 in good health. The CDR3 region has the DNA TGTGCCAGCAGTTTGCTAGCGGGATACAATGAGCAGTTCTTC. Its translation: CASSLLAGYNEQFF.